This T cell receptor beta chain was documented in a study of T-cell reconstitution after alpha-beta-depleted transplantation in children. Preparation of the TCRbeta library used unique molecular identifiers. TCRdb re-derived calls from the PCR reads in MiXCR, one entry per CDR3 protein. Among some 200,000 distinct CDR3 sequences listed, less than 8% were seen once. The junction had 13 bases not matched to a gene; V was cut back by 5 bases and J by 3 bases. This CDR3 spans 17 amino acids. The table lists this clonotype with many counts. The sequence was collected from a human donor who donated a stem cell graft to a child with Wiskott-Aldrich syndrome. V gene TRBV12-3 or TRBV12-4 combines with J gene TRBJ2-3, with TRBD2 identical over 8 bases. The sequences come from PBMCs from the stem cell graft donor, collected from the stem cell graft. The CDR3 DNA sequence: TGTGCCAGCAGTCCGATCGGGGGGGGGCGATTTACAGATACGCAGTATTTT. Translation: CASSPIGGGRFTDTQYF.